The entry below gives a single TCR beta chain sequence along with its context. This clonotype has only a few counts. Its antigen has not been determined. Per-base quality was not reported, and no clone a single base away is much larger than it. Peripheral blood CD8+ and CD4+ T cells from healthy donors, Susac syndrome patients and multiple sclerosis patients were profiled using high-throughput TCR beta sequencing. Recently defined diagnostic criteria for definite or probable disease were met by the Susac syndrome patients. Bulk CD8+ and CD4+ T cells were purified by magnetic negative isolation, while CD8+ TEMRA cells were enriched using FACS. Blood was collected in EDTA tubes and processed within 24 hours, with PBMCs isolated through density gradient centrifugation. PBMCs destined for TCR sequencing were cryopreserved in liquid nitrogen and later thawed in a 37 °C water bath. Purity of sorted or isolated CD4+, CD8+ and CD8+ TEMRA cells was at least 90%.

The sample is drawn from a study of CD8 T cells in Susac syndrome (dated by TCRdb to between 2018 and 2021). Turning to the overall study: Among the sequenced Susac syndrome patients, about six had clinically active disease and 8 or 9 were in clinical remission. At blood withdrawal, Susac syndrome patients were either therapy-naive, taking corticosteroids (in some cases with IVIg as well), or taking IVIg alone. Repertoire sequencing was used to test whether CD8+ T cell activation and differentiation in Susac syndrome was antigen driven. Clonality of the CD8+ T cell repertoire was compared between more than 9 healthy donors, approximately 14 Susac syndrome patients and about 15 multiple sclerosis patients. The research as a whole found: CD8+ repertoires in Susac syndrome showed clonal expansion, which was highest in CD8+ TEMRA cells and was greater in clinically active patients than in remitting patients. The number of individuals in the TCR sequencing and HLA analysis was recognized as being relatively small. In the total CD8+ and CD8+ TEMRA repertoires, over 15 and five Susac-specific public clones, respectively, were identified.

Spanning cysteine to phenylalanine, the CDR3 consists of 15 amino acids. The kept DNA is CDR3 alone, 45 bases in frame from the first base. The germline V gene specifies MNHNS as CDR1 and SASEGT as CDR2. Germline trimming amounts to 10 bases on V and 2 bases on J, with 11 as the count of junction bases outside the gene matches. RNA was extracted using the RNeasy kit, and roughly 0.45 to 1 microgram was reverse transcribed with random hexamers. The immunoSEQ multiplex PCR assay, which covers 54 Vbeta and 13 Jbeta segments, was used to amplify TCR beta CDR3 regions. Bias from PCR amplification was corrected by using a synthetic template baseline for primer optimization and for computational correction. The original pipeline was this. Reads were assigned to V, D and J genes according to IMGT and analyzed in immunoSEQ Analyzer, with only productive sequences retained. Clonality was calculated as one minus the Shannon entropy normalized by log2 of the number of productive unique sequences. For each patient and control, public and private clones were evaluated among the 100 most prevalent clones. Susac-specific clones were defined as absent from healthy and MS cohorts, over a thousand published viral clones and other ImmuneACCESS disease sequences. TCRdb's own reprocessing of the public reads used fastp at Q25 and MiXCR and kept productive beta chains. Every distinct CDR3 protein forms one entry, paired with its most common genes and DNA. The V and J calls here are based on TCRdb, not the publication. Across this sample there are around 110,000 distinct CDR3 sequences, with 94% seen only once. In total, the top ten clones hold approximately 0.41% of the sample.

Sequenced sample: CD8+ T cells from PBMCs. The receptor's source is a human donor with Susac syndrome. The chain joins TRBV6-1 to TRBJ2-3, with 8 central nucleotides matching TRBD1. The nucleotide sequence reads TGTGCCACAAACCCCACGACAGGGGTCACAGATACGCAGTATTTT. This is translated as CATNPTTGVTDTQYF.